The 5 T cell receptor beta chains given below trace back to one sample, sequenced in a study of beta chain features in type 1 diabetes. The entirety of the isolated RNA underwent reverse transcription, so expressed TCRB transcripts were sequenced. The protocol was immunoSEQ multiplex PCR, while the TCRdb copy is restricted to in-frame clones and leaves out a portion. The sample records under 550,000 clones, roughly 10% being singletons. Sequenced: naive CD4+ T cells from blood. The source of these receptors is a woman aged 18-30 years in good health.

The sample holds a few counts of this clone. The chain joins TRBV4-1 to TRBJ2-4; D uncertain. V lost 1 base and J 5 bases, leaving 18 bases between the germline ends. The CDR3 loop spans 17 amino acids. Germline V gene data show CDR1 as MGHRA and CDR2 as YSYEKL. The CDR3 nucleotides read TGCGCCAGCAGCCAAGGGGCTGCTAGTTCCGTACAAAACATTCAGTACTTC. Translating gives CASSQGAASSVQNIQYF.

The chain employs TRBV6-5 and TRBJ1-4; TRBD1 is a possible D gene (5 bases). This CDR3 contains 16 residues. V was clipped by 4 bases and J by 0 bases, with 12 bases between them. Per germline, CDR1 MNHEY and CDR2 SVGAGI. The DNA of the CDR3 is TGTGCCAGCAGTTTCCGGGGACTCCCAACTAATGAAAAACTGTTTTTT. Residues: CASSFRGLPTNEKLFF.

In this sample, this clone turned up a few times. This rearrangement joins TRBV7-6 to TRBJ1-5, with 7 bases fitting TRBD1. CDR1 SGHVS and CDR2 FNYEAQ come from the germline V gene. Trimming at V came to 1 base and at J to 6 bases, leaving 6 bases not matched to a gene. There are 15 residues in the CDR3. The CDR3 region has the DNA TGTGCCAGCAGCTTAGAGACAGGGAGAAGTCAGCCCCAGCATTTT. It codes for CASSLETGRSQPQHF.

The chain employs TRBV6-1 and TRBJ2-3, with D uncertain. This CDR3 has 14 amino acids. Germline assignment: CDR1 MNHNS and CDR2 SASEGT. The ends were cut back, 7 bases at V and 2 bases at J, with 13 bases in the middle. The CDR3 DNA sequence: TGTGCCAGCATACCGGTAGGATTCACAGATACGCAGTATTTT. Protein: CASIPVGFTDTQYF.

In this sample, this clone turned up a few times. The chain joins TRBV29-1 to TRBJ1-2, with TRBD1 identical over 12 bases. The CDR3 totals 15 residues. Trimming at V came to 5 bases and at J to 8 bases, leaving 12 bases not matched to a gene. Germline V gene data show CDR1 as SQVTM and CDR2 as ANQGSEA. CDR3 region: CSVSGTGGAWTGYTF. The CDR3 DNA follows: TGCAGCGTTTCCGGGACAGGGGGCGCTTGGACAGGCTACACCTTC.